What follows are 27 T cell receptor beta chains derived from one specimen sequenced in a study of CD8 T cells in ankylosing spondylitis. No antigen has been assigned to these receptors. TCRdb redid the calling of the 5' RACE reads with MiXCR, one entry per CDR3 protein. The sample holds hundreds of thousands of distinct CDR3 sequences; over 9.5% are singletons and the top ten take nearly 7%. Study findings and constraints: Several highly homologous variants made up a TCR beta motif that seemed to typify ankylosing spondylitis blood.

The material sequenced was blood, either unsorted or a sorted T cell fraction (not recorded which). These receptors all stem from a male donor with ankylosing spondylitis.

This clonotype showed up just a few times. The V gene is TRBV18, the J gene TRBJ1-3; tentatively, D is TRBD1 (6 bases). This CDR3 region has 15 residues. V dropped 2 bases and J dropped 0 bases, with 8 bases sitting between them. Germline V lookup: CDR1 KGHSH, CDR2 LQKENI. CDR3 sequence: CASSPWTDSGNTIYF. The CDR3 nucleotides are TGTGCCAGCTCACCATGGACAGACTCTGGAAACACCATATATTTT.

This clonotype was observed a few times. The V gene is TRBV7-9, the J gene TRBJ2-1, with a weak D call TRBD2 (6 bases). The CDR3 length is 13 residues. Germline V gene sequence: CDR1 SEHNR, CDR2 FQNEAQ (reference sequence). Trimming cost V 5 bases and J 10 bases, with 15 bases left between them. The CDR3: CASSKPEEGEQFF. CDR3 nucleotides: TGTGCCAGCAGCAAGCCCGAGGAGGGGGAGCAGTTCTTC.

This clonotype was observed a few times. V usage is TRBV11-2 and J usage is TRBJ1-4; 7 nucleotides align to TRBD1. Trimming took 2 bases from V and 4 from J; bases not matched to a gene: 1. Germline loops: CDR1 SGHAT, CDR2 FQNNGV. The CDR3 extends over 14 amino acids. Here the CDR3 DNA reads TGTGCCAGCAGCTTAAACAGGGGTAATGAAAAACTGTTTTTT. It is translated as CASSLNRGNEKLFF.

On this clonotype itself: The junction departs from germline at one end; a sequencing error may be responsible. V gene TRBV11-2 combines with J gene TRBJ2-2; TRBD2 agrees at 9 bases. The CDR3 is 16 residues long. CDR1 SGHAT and CDR2 FQNNGV come from the germline V gene. CDR3 sequence (DNA): TGTGCCAGCAGCTCTCCCCGGGCTAGCGGGATCGGGGCGCTGTTTTTT. This encodes CASSSPRASGIGALFF.

In its sample, this clonotype was seen a few times. This sequence joins TRBV20-1 and TRBJ2-1; 11 nucleotides align to TRBD2. V shed 6 bases, J shed 9 bases, and the junction held 13 bases outside the gene matches. Germline CDR1 DFQATT, CDR2 SNEGSKA (reference sequence). The CDR3 runs 15 residues. CDR3 region: CSAPGGLADGGEQFF. DNA for the CDR3: TGCAGTGCCCCGGGGGGACTAGCGGACGGGGGTGAGCAGTTCTTC.

This rearrangement joins TRBV2 to TRBJ2-1; 13 bases are a match to TRBD2. The length of the CDR3 is 15 residues. Germline trimming cut 6 bases from V and 9 bases from J; bases unmatched to any gene: 8. Germline V lookup: CDR1 SNHLY, CDR2 FYNNEI. This CDR3 reads CASRPGLAGAGEQFF. The CDR3 DNA reads as TGTGCCAGCAGGCCCGGACTAGCGGGAGCAGGTGAGCAGTTCTTC.

The table lists this clonotype with a few counts. The chain recombines TRBV7-9 with TRBJ1-1; D might be TRBD1 (6 bases). V dropped 1 base and J dropped 5 bases, with 20 bases sitting between them. From germline, CDR1 is SEHNR and CDR2 FQNEAQ (reference sequence). The CDR3 has 17 amino acids. CDR3 DNA sequence: TGTGCCAGCAGCTTAGGATTTGTGCGCCAGGGGAGGACTGAAGCTTTCTTT. Amino acid sequence: CASSLGFVRQGRTEAFF.

This clonotype came up many times. This sequence joins TRBV29-1 and TRBJ2-6; no firm D call. CDR3 size: 13 residues. Per germline, CDR1 SQVTM and CDR2 ANQGSEA. Trimming removed 4 bases from V and 0 bases from J, with 4 bases in between. CDR3 region: CSVASSGANVLTF. CDR3 nucleotides: TGCAGCGTTGCTTCCTCTGGGGCCAACGTCCTGACTTTC.

The genes are TRBV6-1 and TRBJ2-1, with D maybe TRBD2 (7 bases). The ends were cut back, 11 bases at V and 3 bases at J, with 20 bases in the middle. The CDR3 has 15 residues. Germline loops: CDR1 MNHNS, CDR2 SASEGT. DNA of the CDR3: TGTGCCGGTCCAAGGTCCGGGGGGCGCTACAATGAGCAGTTCTTC. This codes for CAGPRSGGRYNEQFF.

This clonotype was detected only a few times. The V and J genes are TRBV3-1 and TRBJ2-7; D is undetermined. The CDR3 has 14 amino acids. Trimming shortened V by 0 bases and J by 0 bases, and 6 bases separated the two germline ends. Germline V CDR1 and CDR2: LGHDT, YNNKEL (reference sequence). CDR3 nucleotide sequence: TGTGCCAGCAGCCAAGAGACGGTCTCCTACGAGCAGTACTTC. This codes for CASSQETVSYEQYF.

This clonotype turned up a few times. This rearrangement joins TRBV12-3 or TRBV12-4 to TRBJ2-2; no reliable D call. The V end was cut by 9 bases, the J end by 3 bases, with 11 bases between. The length of the CDR3 is 13 residues. CDR3 sequence (DNA): TGTGCCAGTTCTACCGCATACACCGGGGAGCTGTTTTTT. Protein sequence: CASSTAYTGELFF.

This chain links TRBV5-6 with TRBJ2-1; 7 bases fit TRBD2. Germline loops: CDR1 SGHDT, CDR2 YYEEEE. CDR3 length: 15 residues. V gave up 7 bases and J gave up 6 bases; unmatched junction bases: 13. CDR3: CASSGGVYVGNEQFF. CDR3 sequence (DNA): TGTGCCAGCTCGGGAGGTGTTTACGTTGGCAATGAGCAGTTCTTC.

V usage is TRBV5-4 and J usage is TRBJ1-2, with TRBD1 matching 10 bases. The germline V gene has CDR1 SGHNT and CDR2 YYREEE (reference sequence). With 0 bases clipped from V and 6 bases from J, the junction kept 2 bases outside the gene matches. This CDR3 spans 14 amino acids. The DNA for the CDR3 is TGTGCCAGCAGCTTGGGACAGGGGGCCGATGGCTACACCTTC. This encodes CASSLGQGADGYTF.

As concerns this clonotype: One end of the junction is discordant with germline, which a read error may explain. The chain joins TRBV29-1 to TRBJ2-7; the D gene could be TRBD1 or TRBD2 (5 bases each). CDR3 length equals 14 residues. Germline assignment: CDR1 SQVTM and CDR2 ANQGSEA. The CDR3: CSAEVWSGQYEQYF. CDR3 coding DNA: TGCAGCGCTGAAGTTTGGAGCGGACAATACGAGCAGTACTTC.

This clonotype was recorded a few times. V is TRBV13 and J is TRBJ2-7; 9 bases map to TRBD2. This CDR3 region has 15 residues. With V trimmed by 3 bases and J by 6 bases, 9 bases remained unmatched. The germline V gene has CDR1 PRHDT and CDR2 FYEKMQ (reference sequence). This chain's CDR3 is CASSFRREGPLEQYF. CDR3 bases: TGTGCCAGCAGCTTCCGGCGGGAGGGCCCGCTCGAGCAGTACTTC.

The sample holds many counts of this clonotype. The rearrangement joins TRBV5-6 to TRBJ2-7, with no clear D. This CDR3 contains 14 residues. V shed 1 base and J shed 7 bases, with 15 bases lying between them. Germline CDR1 is SGHDT and CDR2 is YYEEEE. The CDR3, as DNA: TGTGCCAGCAGCTTGTTGGCAGGCTTCGGGGAGCAGTACTTC. It specifies CASSLLAGFGEQYF.

This clonotype has a count of ten or more. The genes are TRBV20-1 and TRBJ1-4, with a weak D call TRBD1 (5 bases). Germline lookup yields CDR1 DFQATT and CDR2 SNEGSKA (reference sequence). The CDR3 has 14 amino acids. V was cut by 6 bases and J by 3 bases, with 14 bases left in between. CDR3 protein: CSANPGGANEKLFF. As DNA, the CDR3 is TGCAGTGCCAACCCGGGGGGTGCTAATGAAAAACTGTTTTTT.

This clonotype was recorded a few times. The CDR3 sequence: CASSLGGTKNEKLFF. For the CDR3, the DNA is TGTGCCAGCAGCTTAGGGGGGACAAAAAATGAAAAACTGTTTTTT. The gene calls are TRBV7-8 and TRBJ1-4, with TRBD1 as a possible D gene (6 bases). CDR1 and CDR2 from the germline V gene are SGHVS and FQNEAQ. Trimming stripped 1 base from V and 5 bases from J, with 11 bases between. The CDR3 runs to 15 residues.

This clonotype was counted between two and nine times. V gene TRBV29-1 combines with J gene TRBJ2-5; D is tentatively TRBD1 or TRBD2 (5 bases each). The CDR3 is 12 residues long. Looked up from germline, CDR1 is SQVTM and CDR2 is ANQGSEA. V lost 7 bases and J lost 1, with 10 bases in between. CDR3 nucleotide sequence: TGCAGCGGGGGACGGTTCCAAGAGACCCAGTACTTC. Its protein product is CSGGRFQETQYF.

The V and J genes are TRBV24-1 and TRBJ2-5; D remains unclear. V was trimmed by 6 bases and J by 4 bases, leaving 8 bases between them. The CDR3 spans 12 residues. Germline lookup yields CDR1 KGHDR and CDR2 SFDVKD. In DNA form, the CDR3 reads TGTGCCACCAGTATCCATGGAGAGACCCAGTACTTC. Amino acid sequence: CATSIHGETQYF.

The chain employs TRBV2 and TRBJ1-1; possible D gene TRBD1, 5 bases. The CDR3 runs to 13 residues. V lost 9 bases and J 1 base, leaving 12 bases between the germline ends. CDR1 SNHLY and CDR2 FYNNEI come from the germline V gene. The CDR3 sequence: CARDKGKNTEAFF. The CDR3 DNA is TGTGCCAGGGACAAGGGGAAGAACACTGAAGCTTTCTTT.

This clonotype was counted only a few times. The J gene is TRBJ1-1, the V gene TRBV10-3; D is possibly TRBD1 (5 bases). This CDR3 has 13 amino acids. V gave up 11 bases and J gave up 4 bases, with 17 bases separating them. The germline CDR1 and CDR2 sequences are ENHRY and SYGVKD. CDR3 DNA: TGTGCCGCATCCAGGGACGGCGGCACTGAAGCTTTCTTT. The encoded protein is CAASRDGGTEAFF.

In this sample, this clonotype turned up many times. V gene TRBV3-1 combines with J gene TRBJ2-1; 8 bases align to TRBD2. Germline CDR1 reads LGHDT; CDR2 reads YNNKEL (reference sequence). Trimming took 4 bases from V and 10 from J; bases not matched to a gene: 9. The CDR3 spans 14 residues. The DNA for the CDR3 is TGTGCCAGCAGCCGGGATGGACTAGCCTACGAGCAGTTCTTC. Protein: CASSRDGLAYEQFF.

This clonotype was detected only a few times. The rearrangement uses TRBV7-9 and TRBJ1-1; no clear D gene. The CDR3 spans 14 residues. Germline CDR1 is SEHNR and CDR2 is FQNEAQ (reference sequence). V lost 1 base to trimming and J lost 6 bases, with 12 bases between them. CDR3 in DNA: TGTGCCAGCAGCTTAGGGCAGCCAACTTCTGAAGCTTTCTTT. Translating it yields CASSLGQPTSEAFF. The full variable domain, its missing parts supplied by reference TRBV7-9 and TRBJ1-1, is DTGVSQNPRHKITKRGQNVTFRCDPISEHNRLYWYRQTLGQGPEFLTYFQNEAQLEKSRLLSDRFSAERPKGSFSTLEIQRTEQGDSAMYLCASSLGQPTSEAFFGQGTRLTVV.

The gene calls are TRBV29-1 and TRBJ2-1; TRBD1 is a possible D gene (5 bases). There are 15 residues in the CDR3. CDR1 is SQVTM and CDR2 is ANQGSEA in the germline V gene. Trimming shortened V by 2 bases and J by 4 bases, and 15 bases separated the two germline ends. CDR3: CSVEPGAGPYNEQFF. In DNA form, the CDR3 reads TGCAGCGTTGAACCTGGGGCCGGTCCGTACAATGAGCAGTTCTTC.

In this sample, this clonotype turned up a few times. The chain links TRBV7-8 to TRBJ2-1; D is perhaps TRBD2 (6 bases). CDR3 length equals 16 residues. The V gene lost 0 bases and the J gene lost 5 bases, with 14 bases spanning the gap. Germline CDR1 reads SGHVS; CDR2 reads FQNEAQ. CDR3 protein: CASSLAVAAPDNEQFF. The CDR3 DNA reads TGTGCCAGCAGCTTAGCAGTAGCGGCTCCTGACAATGAGCAGTTCTTC.

In its sample, this clonotype was seen a few times. This chain connects TRBV20-1 to TRBJ2-2; possibly TRBD2 for D (6 bases). The V and J ends lost 3 bases and 0 bases respectively, with 11 bases between them. Germline CDR1 DFQATT, CDR2 SNEGSKA (reference sequence). The CDR3 has 15 amino acids. The CDR3 spells CSARRSGANTGELFF. The CDR3 DNA sequence: TGCAGTGCTAGGAGGTCGGGGGCGAACACCGGGGAGCTGTTTTTT.